The entry that follows covers one T cell receptor (beta chain) sequence. Its target is unknown. The source of the sample is a study of regulatory T cells in long-lasting Graves disease. Study-level points and caveats: A greater number of public clonotypes (2,741) was shared by persistent patients than by new patients (about 960). Persistent Graves' patients showed a TCR diversity that was lower than that of newly diagnosed ones.

CDR3 regions were amplified by Arm-PCR using iRepertoire HTBI primers to build TCR beta libraries. TCRdb re-analysed the multiplex PCR reads in MiXCR, keeping a single row per CDR3 protein. This sample yields 650,000 to 850,000 distinct CDR3 sequences, of which about 32% are seen a single time; under 55% belongs to the top ten. CDR3 length: 15 residues. Losses at the gene ends were 4 bases for V and 3 bases for J; bases not matched to a gene: 5. Germline V CDR1 and CDR2: MGHRA, YSYEKL. Time point in this sample: persistent/refractory GD, antithyroid drugs over 5 years with positive TRAb. Construction of the TCR library relied on RNA isolated from PBMCs.

The sequencing used peripheral blood mononuclear cells (PBMCs), collected when the disease was refractory, from a patient treated with antithyroid drugs. The chain carries TRBV4-1 and TRBJ2-2, with TRBD1 matching 7 bases. The clonotype originates from a female donor with Graves disease. CDR3 sequence: CASSLRDSYTGELFF. CDR3 nucleotide sequence: TGCGCCAGCAGCCTACGGGACAGTTACACCGGGGAGCTGTTTTTT.